This TCR beta chain was found in a study of T cells in Graves' hyperthyroidism and ophthalmopathy. The V gene's germline CDR1 is SGHRS and CDR2 YFSETQ. Trimming removed 3 bases from V and 4 bases from J, with 13 bases in between. The CDR3 is 15 residues long. Amplification yielded TCR beta CDR3 regions, with RNA transcripts as the source. The HTBI primer set drove a first-round RT-PCR of the TCR CDR3. Each CDR3 protein gets one entry after TCRdb re-called the multiplex PCR reads with MiXCR. The sample consists of roughly 580,000 distinct CDR3 sequences, roughly 14% of them appearing once. Study-level points and caveats: Most clonotypes expanded in thyroid above 0.001 were likewise present in blood.

The sample holds many counts of this clonotype. No antigen is known for it. The chain uses TRBV5-1 and TRBJ1-4; no firm D call. This receptor was taken from a woman aged 25 to 39 with Graves' hyperthyroidism that later progressed to Graves' ophthalmopathy. The specimen was blood. The CDR3: CASSSRGSNNEKLFF. In DNA, the CDR3 is TGCGCCAGCAGCTCCCGTGGCAGTAATAATGAAAAACTGTTTTTT. The entire variable domain, with the rest obtained from reference TRBV5-1 and TRBJ1-4, is as follows: KAGVTQTPRYLIKTRGQQVTLSCSPISGHRSVSWYQQTPGQGLQFLFEYFSETQRNKGNFPGRFSGRQFSNSRSEMNVSTLELGDSALYLCASSSRGSNNEKLFFGSGTQLSVL.